This T cell receptor beta chain stems from a study of T cell repertoires in cytomegalovirus infection. Across the study: It can be stated that public TCR beta signatures indicated CMV infection as well as a matching HLA type.

Germline loops: CDR1 MGHRA, CDR2 YSYEKL. V lost 1 base and J lost 3, with 7 bases in between. The length of the CDR3 is 13 residues. Each CDR3 protein is one row after TCRdb ran MiXCR on the reads. Of about 310,000 distinct CDR3 sequences listed, more than 20% were seen once; the top ten hold 13%. There are a few counts of this clonotype. Its antigen is not identified. This chain links TRBV4-1 with TRBJ2-7; D perhaps matches TRBD2 (6 bases). The sequence came from a human donor in good health (CMV status not recorded). Some clones in this sample may be carry-over from other donors' samples. The sequenced sample was cultured PBMCs, obtained from culture after CMV antigen stimulation. CDR3 sequence (DNA): TGCGCCAGCAGCCAAGGGGGGGACTACGAGCAGTACTTC. As protein: CASSQGGDYEQYF.